This is a list of T cell receptor beta chains from one sample in a study of CD8+ T cells in alopecia areata. Generated by immunoSEQ multiplex PCR, the TCRdb table keeps only in-frame clones and is missing some. The data show 90,000 to 120,000 clones, 50% to 70% seen once. The sample taken for sequencing was NKG2D-low CD8+ T cells sorted from blood. The receptors stem from a human donor with alopecia areata. Both conserved end residues are part of each CDR3. Rows may omit the clone size; those that give it use once, few, many or a size class.

j_call v_call clone_size cdr3_aa
TRBJ2-7 TRBV27 NA CASSLARGYEQYF
TRBJ2-7 TRBV28 NA CATAGGYEQYF
TRBJ2-2 TRBV13 NA CASSLWAEGGELFF
TRBJ1-1 TRBV5-6 once CASSLGSAEAFF
TRBJ1-1 TRBV4-1 NA CASSQSGHLNTGAFF
TRBJ2-2 TRBV5-6 few CASSLEGLAGTGELFF
TRBJ2-3 TRBV13 few CASSPRGTDTQYF
TRBJ1-5 TRBV7-9 NA CASSLAPQSQPQHF
TRBJ2-2 TRBV2 NA CASSHNGELFF
TRBJ2-1 TRBV5-6 NA CASSLVDGLAGSRGQFF
TRBJ2-5 TRBV27 NA CASSHGGAKTQYF
TRBJ2-3 TRBV4-1 NA CASSQVGVDTQYF
TRBJ2-1 TRBV29-1 once CSVEARYEQFF
TRBJ2-7 TRBV7-9 NA CASSFQGREQYF
TRBJ2-5 TRBV7-2 NA CASSLALLRAHQETQYF
TRBJ2-5 TRBV28 NA CASSLLGLSETQYF
TRBJ2-1 TRBV4-1 NA CASSQEGLAGVEEQFF
TRBJ2-1 TRBV15 NA CATSSRPNGVNEQFF
TRBJ2-1 TRBV6-6 NA CASSYLGTSAQFF
TRBJ1-1 TRBV7-3 NA CASSPQMNTEAFF
TRBJ2-6 TRBV5-1 once CASSLGRDFPGANVLTF
TRBJ2-6 TRBV7-7 NA CASSPWSGANVLTF
TRBJ2-2 TRBV27 NA CASTVSGGTGELFF
TRBJ2-7 TRBV6-5 NA CASSFSSVSSYEQYF
TRBJ2-7 TRBV7-7 NA CASSPIGGYEQYF
TRBJ1-1 TRBV7-8 few CASSPERRILNTEAFF
TRBJ2-3 TRBV7-9 NA CASSLTGTGTDTQYF
TRBJ2-1 TRBV29-1 NA CSVRGAGGISYNEQFF
TRBJ2-1 TRBV28 medium-sized CASSQSSGRVYNEQFF
TRBJ1-1 TRBV2 NA CASRQGSTEAFF
TRBJ1-2 TRBV9 NA CASSVGGALAGGYTF
TRBJ2-7 TRBV7-9 NA CASSLRGTGSYEQYF
TRBJ2-1 TRBV15 NA CATSTGPKNSSYNEQFF
TRBJ2-7 TRBV27 NA CASSQFRLGISYEQYF
TRBJ2-7 TRBV28 NA CASSYQIGTSGRLLRSYF
TRBJ1-2 TRBV6-6 NA CASSYSSSGSDYTF